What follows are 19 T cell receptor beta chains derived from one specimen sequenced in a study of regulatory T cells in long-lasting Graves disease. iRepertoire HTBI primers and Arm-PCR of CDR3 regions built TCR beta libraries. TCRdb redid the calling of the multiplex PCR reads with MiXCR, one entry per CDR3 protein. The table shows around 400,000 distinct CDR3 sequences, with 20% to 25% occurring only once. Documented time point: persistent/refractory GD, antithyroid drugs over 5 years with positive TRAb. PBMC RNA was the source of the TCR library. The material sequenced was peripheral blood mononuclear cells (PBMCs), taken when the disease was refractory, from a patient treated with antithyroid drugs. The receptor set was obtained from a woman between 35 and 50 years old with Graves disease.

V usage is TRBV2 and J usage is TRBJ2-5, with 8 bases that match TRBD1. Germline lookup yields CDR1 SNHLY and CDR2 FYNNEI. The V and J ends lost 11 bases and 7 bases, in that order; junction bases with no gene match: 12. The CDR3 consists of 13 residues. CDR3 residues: CAGQNGTGGTQYF. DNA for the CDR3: TGTGCCGGTCAAAATGGGACAGGTGGGACCCAGTACTTC.

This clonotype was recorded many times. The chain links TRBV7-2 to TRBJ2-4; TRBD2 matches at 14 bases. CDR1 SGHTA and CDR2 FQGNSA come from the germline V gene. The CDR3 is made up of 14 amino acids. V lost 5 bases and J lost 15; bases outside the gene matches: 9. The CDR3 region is CASSKGLAGASRYF. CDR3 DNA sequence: TGTGCCAGCAGCAAGGGACTAGCGGGAGCCAGTAGGTACTTC.

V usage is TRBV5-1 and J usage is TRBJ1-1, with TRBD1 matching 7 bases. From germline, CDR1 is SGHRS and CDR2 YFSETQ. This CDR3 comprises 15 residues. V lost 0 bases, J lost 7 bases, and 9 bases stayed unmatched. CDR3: CASSLVTRGRGEAFF. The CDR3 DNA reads TGCGCCAGCAGCTTGGTTACTAGGGGGCGAGGTGAAGCTTTCTTT.

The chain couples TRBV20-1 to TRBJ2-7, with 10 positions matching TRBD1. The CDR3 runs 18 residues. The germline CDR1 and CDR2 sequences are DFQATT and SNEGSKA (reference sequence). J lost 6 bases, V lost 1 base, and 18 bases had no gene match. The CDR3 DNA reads TGCAGTGCTAGAGGACTTGACAGGGGGCGACGCTTTTGGGGCGAGCAGTACTTC. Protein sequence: CSARGLDRGRRFWGEQYF.

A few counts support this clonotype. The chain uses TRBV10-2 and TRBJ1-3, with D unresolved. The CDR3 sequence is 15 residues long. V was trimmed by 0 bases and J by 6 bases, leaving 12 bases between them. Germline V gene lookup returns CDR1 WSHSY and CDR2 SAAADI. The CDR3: CASSESETMVNTIYF. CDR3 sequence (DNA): TGCGCCAGCAGTGAGTCGGAGACTATGGTAAACACCATATATTTT.

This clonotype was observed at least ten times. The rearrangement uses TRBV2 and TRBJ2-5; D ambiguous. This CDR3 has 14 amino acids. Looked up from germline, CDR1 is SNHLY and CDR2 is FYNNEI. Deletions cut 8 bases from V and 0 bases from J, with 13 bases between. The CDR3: CASHIHPYQETQYF. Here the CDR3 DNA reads TGTGCCAGCCATATACACCCTTACCAAGAGACCCAGTACTTC.

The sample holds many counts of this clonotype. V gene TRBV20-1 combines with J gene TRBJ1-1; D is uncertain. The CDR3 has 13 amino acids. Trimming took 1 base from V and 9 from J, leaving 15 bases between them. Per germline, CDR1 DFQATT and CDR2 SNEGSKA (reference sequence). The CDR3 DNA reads TGCAGTGCTAGAGTGACGCGAAGGGCTCAAGCTTTCTTT. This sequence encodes CSARVTRRAQAFF.

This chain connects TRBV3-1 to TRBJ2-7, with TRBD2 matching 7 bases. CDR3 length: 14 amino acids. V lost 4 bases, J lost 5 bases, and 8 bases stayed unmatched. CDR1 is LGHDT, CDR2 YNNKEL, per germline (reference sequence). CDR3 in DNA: TGTGCCAGCAGCCCCGAGGGAGGGCCCCACGAGCAGTACTTC. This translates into CASSPEGGPHEQYF.

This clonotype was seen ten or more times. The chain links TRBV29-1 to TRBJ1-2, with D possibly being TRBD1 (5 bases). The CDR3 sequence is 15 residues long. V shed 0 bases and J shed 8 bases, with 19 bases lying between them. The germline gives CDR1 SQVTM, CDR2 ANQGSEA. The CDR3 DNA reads TGCAGCGTTGAAGATTACGGGGGAGGTGGGCTCGGCTACACCTTC. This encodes CSVEDYGGGGLGYTF.

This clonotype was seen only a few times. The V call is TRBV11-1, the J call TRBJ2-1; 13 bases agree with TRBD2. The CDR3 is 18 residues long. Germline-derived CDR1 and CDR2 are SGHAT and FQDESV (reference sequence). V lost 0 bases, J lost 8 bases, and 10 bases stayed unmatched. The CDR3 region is CASSLAVPLAGGKDEQFF. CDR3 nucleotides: TGTGCCAGCAGCTTAGCGGTGCCACTAGCGGGAGGGAAGGATGAGCAGTTCTTC.

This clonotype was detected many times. In DNA form, the CDR3 reads TGTGCCAGCAGTAAAATAAACACTGAAGCTTTCTTT. Amino acids: CASSKINTEAFF. This rearrangement joins TRBV2 to TRBJ1-1; no clear D gene. Germline loops: CDR1 SNHLY, CDR2 FYNNEI. The CDR3 loop spans 12 amino acids. The V end was cut by 5 bases, the J end by 2 bases, with 6 bases between.

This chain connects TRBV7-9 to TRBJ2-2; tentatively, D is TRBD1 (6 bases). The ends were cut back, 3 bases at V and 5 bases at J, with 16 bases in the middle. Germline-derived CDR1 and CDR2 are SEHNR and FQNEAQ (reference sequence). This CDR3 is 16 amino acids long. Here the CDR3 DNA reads TGTGCCAGCAGCTTCAAGGGGGAACTGGGGACCGGGGAGCTGTTTTTT. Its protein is CASSFKGELGTGELFF.

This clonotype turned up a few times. CDR3 nucleotides: TGTGCCAGCTGGGGCAGGGTGAACATTCAGTACTTC. Protein product: CASWGRVNIQYF. The V call is TRBV2, the J call TRBJ2-4; TRBD1 might be the D (5 bases). This CDR3 has 12 amino acids. CDR1 is SNHLY and CDR2 is FYNNEI in the germline V gene. Trimming cost V 8 bases and J 7 bases, with 12 bases left between them.

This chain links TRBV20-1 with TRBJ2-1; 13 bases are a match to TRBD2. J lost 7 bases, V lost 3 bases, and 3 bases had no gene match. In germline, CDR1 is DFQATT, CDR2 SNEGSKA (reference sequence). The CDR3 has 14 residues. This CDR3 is CSASQTSGRNEQFF. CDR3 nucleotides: TGCAGTGCTAGCCAGACTAGCGGGAGGAATGAGCAGTTCTTC.

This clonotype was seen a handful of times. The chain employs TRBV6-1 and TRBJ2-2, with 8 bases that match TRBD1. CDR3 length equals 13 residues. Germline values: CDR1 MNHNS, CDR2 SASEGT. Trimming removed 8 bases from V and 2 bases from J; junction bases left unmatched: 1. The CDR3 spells CASGQGNTGELFF. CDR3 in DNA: TGTGCCAGCGGACAGGGTAACACCGGGGAGCTGTTTTTT.

CDR3 region: CASSSGGVGSLLETQYF. The CDR3 DNA sequence: TGTGCCAGCAGCTCCGGGGGTGTCGGGAGTTTGCTCGAGACCCAGTACTTC. The chain uses TRBV11-2 and TRBJ2-5, with D possibly being TRBD2 (6 bases). The germline V and J ends were trimmed by 4 bases and 5 bases, with 23 bases remaining between them. CDR1 and CDR2 (germline): SGHAT, FQNNGV. This CDR3 has 17 residues.

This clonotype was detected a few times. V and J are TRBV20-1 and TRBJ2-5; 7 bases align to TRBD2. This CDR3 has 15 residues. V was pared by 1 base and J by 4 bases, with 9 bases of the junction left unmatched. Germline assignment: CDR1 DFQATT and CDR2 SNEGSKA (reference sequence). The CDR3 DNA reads TGCAGTGCTAGAGTAGGAGGGAGGGCCGCAGAGACCCAGTACTTC. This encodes CSARVGGRAAETQYF.

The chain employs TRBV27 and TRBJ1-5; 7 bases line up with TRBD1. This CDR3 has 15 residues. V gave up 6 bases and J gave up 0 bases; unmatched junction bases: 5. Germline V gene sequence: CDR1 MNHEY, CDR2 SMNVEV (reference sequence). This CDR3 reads CASSHRGYSNQPQHF. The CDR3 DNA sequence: TGTGCCAGCAGCCACAGGGGATATAGCAATCAGCCCCAGCATTTT.

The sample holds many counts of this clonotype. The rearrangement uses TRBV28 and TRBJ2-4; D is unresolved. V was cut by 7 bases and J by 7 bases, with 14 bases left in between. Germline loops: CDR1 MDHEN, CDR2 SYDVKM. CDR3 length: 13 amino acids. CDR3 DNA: TGTGCCAGCACCCCTGCTGTCAAGAACATTCAGTACTTC. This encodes CASTPAVKNIQYF.